The 5 T cell receptor beta chains below were found in one sample sequenced in a study of T-cell reconstitution after alpha-beta-depleted transplantation in children. The library targeted TCRbeta and was prepared with unique molecular identifiers. Each CDR3 protein gets one entry after TCRdb re-called the PCR reads with MiXCR. The table lists a few hundred thousand distinct CDR3 sequences, roughly 27% of them singletons. The starting material was PBMCs, obtained before TCRalphabeta/CD19-depleted stem cell transplant. These TCRs come from a boy under two years old with Wiskott-Aldrich syndrome, due to receive a stem cell transplant.

There are a few counts of this clonotype. This rearrangement joins TRBV25-1 to TRBJ1-1; 7 bases fit TRBD1. CDR1 and CDR2 (germline): MGHDK, SYGVNS. There are 11 residues in the CDR3. Unmatched junction bases numbered 0, after V lost 4 bases and J lost 7 bases. The CDR3 DNA is TGTGCCAGCAGTGGGGACAGTGAAGCTTTCTTT. This codes for CASSGDSEAFF.

The chain joins TRBV20-1 to TRBJ1-5; the D gene is possibly TRBD1 (5 bases). Germline CDR1 reads DFQATT; CDR2 reads SNEGSKA (reference sequence). The V and J ends lost 0 bases and 5 bases respectively, with 8 bases between them. CDR3 length: 13 residues. The CDR3 protein is CSARDRADQPQHF. The CDR3 DNA follows: TGCAGTGCTAGAGACAGGGCCGATCAGCCCCAGCATTTT.

This CDR3 is CASSHFSGGGSYEQYF. CDR3 DNA sequence: TGTGCCAGCAGTCACTTTAGTGGCGGGGGGTCCTACGAGCAGTACTTC. This chain connects TRBV27 to TRBJ2-7, with 8 bases lining up with TRBD2. V trimming: 5 bases; J trimming: 1 base; junction bases outside the gene matches: 10. This CDR3 has 16 residues. Germline CDR1 is MNHEY and CDR2 is SMNVEV (reference sequence).

V usage is TRBV29-1 and J usage is TRBJ2-3, with D tentatively TRBD1 or TRBD2 (5 bases each). The CDR3 length is 11 residues. V was clipped by 7 bases and J by 4 bases, with 9 bases between them. The germline CDR1 and CDR2 sequences are SQVTM and ANQGSEA. CDR3: CSGGLADTQYF. The CDR3 coding sequence is TGCAGCGGGGGGTTGGCAGATACGCAGTATTTT.

This chain links TRBV20-1 with TRBJ2-3, with 9 bases matching TRBD2. The CDR3 totals 14 residues. CDR1 and CDR2 (germline): DFQATT, SNEGSKA (reference sequence). V dropped 3 bases and J dropped 2; count of bases not matched to a gene: 3. CDR3 loop: CSASVAGATDTQYF. The DNA of the CDR3 is TGCAGTGCTAGCGTAGCGGGGGCCACAGATACGCAGTATTTT.